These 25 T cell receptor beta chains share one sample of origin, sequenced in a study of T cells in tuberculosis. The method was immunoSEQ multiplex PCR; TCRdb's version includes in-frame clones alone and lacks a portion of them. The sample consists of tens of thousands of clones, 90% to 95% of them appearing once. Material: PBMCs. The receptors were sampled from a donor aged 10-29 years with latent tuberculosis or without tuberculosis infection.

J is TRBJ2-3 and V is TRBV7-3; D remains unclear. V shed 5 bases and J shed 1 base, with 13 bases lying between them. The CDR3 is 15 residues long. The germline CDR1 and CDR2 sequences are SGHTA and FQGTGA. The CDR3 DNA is TGTGCCAGCAGCCTCTACTCAGGCCGCACAGATACGCAGTATTTT. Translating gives CASSLYSGRTDTQYF.

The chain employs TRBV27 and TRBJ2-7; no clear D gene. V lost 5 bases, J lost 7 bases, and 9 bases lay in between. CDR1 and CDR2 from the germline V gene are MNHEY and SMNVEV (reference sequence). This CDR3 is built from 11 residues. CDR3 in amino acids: CASSASREQYF. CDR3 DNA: TGTGCCAGCAGTGCCTCTAGGGAGCAGTACTTC.

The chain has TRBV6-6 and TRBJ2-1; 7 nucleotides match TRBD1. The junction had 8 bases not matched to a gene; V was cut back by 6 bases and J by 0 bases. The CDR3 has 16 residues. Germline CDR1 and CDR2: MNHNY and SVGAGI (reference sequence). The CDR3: CASSPLGDSSYNEQFF. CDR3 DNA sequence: TGTGCCAGCAGCCCGTTGGGGGACAGCTCCTACAATGAGCAGTTCTTC.

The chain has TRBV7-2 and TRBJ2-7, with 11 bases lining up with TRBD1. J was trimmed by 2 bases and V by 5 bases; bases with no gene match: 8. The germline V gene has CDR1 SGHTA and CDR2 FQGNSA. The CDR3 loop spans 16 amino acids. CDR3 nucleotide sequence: TGTGCCAGCAGCATCCGCGGGACAGGGGGGACCTACGAGCAGTACTTC. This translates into CASSIRGTGGTYEQYF.

CDR3 residues: CASSGGNAGGTEAFF. The CDR3 bases are TGTGCCAGCAGTGGAGGGAATGCGGGAGGCACTGAAGCTTTCTTT. The chain employs TRBV6-1 and TRBJ1-1; D remains unclear. CDR1 is MNHNS and CDR2 is SASEGT in the germline V gene. V shed 4 bases and J shed 4 bases, with 16 bases lying between them. This CDR3 is 15 amino acids long.

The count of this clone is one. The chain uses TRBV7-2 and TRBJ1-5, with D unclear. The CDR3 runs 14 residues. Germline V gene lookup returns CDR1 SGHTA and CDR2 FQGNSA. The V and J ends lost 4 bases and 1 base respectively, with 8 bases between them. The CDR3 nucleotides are TGTGCCAGCAGCTATCGAGTAAGCAATCAGCCCCAGCATTTT. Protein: CASSYRVSNQPQHF.

The CDR3 here is CASSPEGRVNTEAFF. The CDR3 nucleotides are TGCGCCAGCAGCCCAGAGGGTCGGGTCAACACTGAAGCTTTCTTT. This chain joins TRBV5-1 and TRBJ1-1; D remains ambiguous. From germline, CDR1 is SGHRS and CDR2 YFSETQ. The length of the CDR3 is 15 residues. Trimming shortened V by 4 bases and J by 2 bases, and 15 bases separated the two germline ends.

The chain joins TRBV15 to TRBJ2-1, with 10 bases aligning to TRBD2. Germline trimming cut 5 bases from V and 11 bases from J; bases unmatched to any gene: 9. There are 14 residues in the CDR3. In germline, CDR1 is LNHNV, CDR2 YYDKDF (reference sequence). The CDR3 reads CATSGTSADLKQFF. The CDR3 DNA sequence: TGTGCCACCAGCGGGACTAGCGCGGACCTTAAGCAGTTCTTC.

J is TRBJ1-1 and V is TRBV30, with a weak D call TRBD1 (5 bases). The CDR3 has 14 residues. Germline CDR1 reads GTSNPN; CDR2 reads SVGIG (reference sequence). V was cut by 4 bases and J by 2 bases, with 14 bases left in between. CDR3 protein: CAWNTGQGNTEAFF. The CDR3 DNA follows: TGTGCCTGGAACACCGGGCAGGGAAACACTGAAGCTTTCTTT.

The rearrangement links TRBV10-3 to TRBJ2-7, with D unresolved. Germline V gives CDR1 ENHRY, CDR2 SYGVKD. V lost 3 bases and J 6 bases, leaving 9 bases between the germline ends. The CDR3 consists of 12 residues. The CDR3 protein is CAISEAPSEQYF. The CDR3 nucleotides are TGTGCCATCAGTGAAGCCCCAAGCGAGCAGTACTTC.

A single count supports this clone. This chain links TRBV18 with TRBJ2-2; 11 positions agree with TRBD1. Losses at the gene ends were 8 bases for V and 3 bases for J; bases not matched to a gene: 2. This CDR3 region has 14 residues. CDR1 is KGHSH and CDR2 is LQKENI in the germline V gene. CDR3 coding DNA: TGTGCCAGCGGACAGGGGGCTGACACCGGGGAGCTGTTTTTT. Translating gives CASGQGADTGELFF. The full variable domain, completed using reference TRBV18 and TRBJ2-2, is NAGVMQNPRHLVRRRGQEARLRCSPMKGHSHVYWYRQLPEEGLKFMVYLQKENIIDESGMPKERFSAEFPKEGPSILRIQQVVRGDSAAYFCASGQGADTGELFFGEGSRLTVL.

The CDR3 nucleotides read TGTGCCAGCAGCCGGGACAGGGGAACTGAAGCTTTCTTT. Amino acid sequence: CASSRDRGTEAFF. The chain combines TRBV7-3 with TRBJ1-1; 10 bases match TRBD1. The CDR3 covers 13 residues. Germline CDR1 and CDR2: SGHTA and FQGTGA. Trimming cost V 5 bases and J 5 bases; bases outside gene matches: 2. The whole variable domain, filled in from reference TRBV7-3 and TRBJ1-1, reads GAGVSQTPSNKVTEKGKYVELRCDPISGHTALYWYRQSLGQGPEFLIYFQGTGAADDSGLPNDRFFAVRPEGSVSTLKIQRTERGDSAVYLCASSRDRGTEAFFGQGTRLTVV.

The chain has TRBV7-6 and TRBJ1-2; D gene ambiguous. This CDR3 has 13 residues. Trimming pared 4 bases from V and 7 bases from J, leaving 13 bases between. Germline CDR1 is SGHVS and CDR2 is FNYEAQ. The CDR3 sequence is CASSYTSESGYTF. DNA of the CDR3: TGTGCCAGCAGCTATACATCCGAAAGTGGCTACACCTTC.

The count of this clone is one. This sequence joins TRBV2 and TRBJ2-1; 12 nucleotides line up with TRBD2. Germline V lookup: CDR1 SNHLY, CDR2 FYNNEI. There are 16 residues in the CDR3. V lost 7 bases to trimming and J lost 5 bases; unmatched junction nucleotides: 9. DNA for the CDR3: TGTGCCAGCACTCCAGTCACTAGCGGGAGGAACAATGAGCAGTTCTTC. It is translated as CASTPVTSGRNNEQFF.

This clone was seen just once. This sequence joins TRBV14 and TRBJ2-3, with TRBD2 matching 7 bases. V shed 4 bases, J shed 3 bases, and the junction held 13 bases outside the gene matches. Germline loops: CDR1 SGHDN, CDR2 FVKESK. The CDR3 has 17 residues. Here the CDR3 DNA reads TGTGCCAGCAGCCCTCCTTGGGGGGGATACGGAACAGATACGCAGTATTTT. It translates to CASSPPWGGYGTDTQYF.

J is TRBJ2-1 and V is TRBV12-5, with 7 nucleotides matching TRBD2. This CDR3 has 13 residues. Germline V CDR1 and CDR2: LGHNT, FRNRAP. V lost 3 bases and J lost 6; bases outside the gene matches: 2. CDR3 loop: CASGLAGSNEQFF. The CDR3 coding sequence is TGTGCTAGTGGTTTAGCGGGGTCCAATGAGCAGTTCTTC.

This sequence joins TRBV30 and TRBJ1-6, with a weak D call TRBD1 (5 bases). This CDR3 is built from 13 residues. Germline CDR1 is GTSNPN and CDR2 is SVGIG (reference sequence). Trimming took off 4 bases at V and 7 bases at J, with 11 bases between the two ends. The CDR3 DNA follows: TGTGCCTGGAAAGCAGGGTACAATTCACCCCTCCACTTT. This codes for CAWKAGYNSPLHF.

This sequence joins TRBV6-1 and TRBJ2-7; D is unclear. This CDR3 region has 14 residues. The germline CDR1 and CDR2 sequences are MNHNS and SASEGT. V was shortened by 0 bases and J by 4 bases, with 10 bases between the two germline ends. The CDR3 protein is CASSEALTLYEQYF. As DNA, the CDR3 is TGTGCCAGCAGTGAAGCGCTTACTCTATACGAGCAGTACTTC.

CDR3 residues: CASEGVTYNEQFF. The CDR3 DNA reads TGTGCCAGCGAGGGAGTCACCTACAATGAGCAGTTCTTC. J is TRBJ2-1 and V is TRBV28, with a possible D match to TRBD2 (5 bases). Germline CDR1 and CDR2: MDHEN and SYDVKM. CDR3 size: 13 residues. Trimming pared 8 bases from V and 2 bases from J, leaving 10 bases between.

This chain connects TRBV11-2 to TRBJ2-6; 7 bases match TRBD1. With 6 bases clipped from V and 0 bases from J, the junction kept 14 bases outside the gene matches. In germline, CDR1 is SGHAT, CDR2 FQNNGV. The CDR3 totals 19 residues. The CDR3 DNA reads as TGTGCCAGCAGAGCCAGACCGGGACAGCCTAGCTCTGGGGCCAACGTCCTGACTTTC. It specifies CASRARPGQPSSGANVLTF.

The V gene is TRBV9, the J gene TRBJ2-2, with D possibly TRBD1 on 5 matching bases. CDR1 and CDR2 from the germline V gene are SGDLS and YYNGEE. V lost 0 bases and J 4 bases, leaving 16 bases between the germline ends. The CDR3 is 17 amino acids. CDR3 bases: TGTGCCAGCAGCGTAGGAGTCCAGGGTAGGGGCACCGGGGAGCTGTTTTTT. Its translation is CASSVGVQGRGTGELFF.

This CDR3 reads CASSARVGAYNEQFF. As DNA, the CDR3 is TGTGCCAGTAGTGCACGTGTAGGGGCCTACAATGAGCAGTTCTTC. The chain is built from TRBV19 and TRBJ2-1; TRBD1 is a possible D gene (5 bases). Germline assignment: CDR1 LNHDA and CDR2 SQIVND (reference sequence). The V end lost 5 bases, the J end lost 2 bases, and 13 bases lay between the germline ends. The CDR3 is 15 amino acids.

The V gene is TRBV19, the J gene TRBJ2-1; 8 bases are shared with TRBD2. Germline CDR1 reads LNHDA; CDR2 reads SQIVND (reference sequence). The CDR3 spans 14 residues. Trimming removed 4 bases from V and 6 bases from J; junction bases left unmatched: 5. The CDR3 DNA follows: TGTGCCAGTAGTAGACGCGGGAGGATCAATGAGCAGTTCTTC. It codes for CASSRRGRINEQFF. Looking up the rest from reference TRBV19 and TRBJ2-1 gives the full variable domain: DGGITQSPKYLFRKEGQNVTLSCEQNLNHDAMYWYRQDPGQGLRLIYYSQIVNDFQKGDIAEGYSVSREKKESFPLTVTSAQKNPTAFYLCASSRRGRINEQFFGPGTRLTVL.

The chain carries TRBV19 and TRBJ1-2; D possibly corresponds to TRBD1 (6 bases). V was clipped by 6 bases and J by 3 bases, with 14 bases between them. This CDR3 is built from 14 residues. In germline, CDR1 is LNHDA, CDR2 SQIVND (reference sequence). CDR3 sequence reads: CASSLTDRYYGYTF. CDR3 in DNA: TGTGCCAGTAGCTTAACGGACAGATACTATGGCTACACCTTC.

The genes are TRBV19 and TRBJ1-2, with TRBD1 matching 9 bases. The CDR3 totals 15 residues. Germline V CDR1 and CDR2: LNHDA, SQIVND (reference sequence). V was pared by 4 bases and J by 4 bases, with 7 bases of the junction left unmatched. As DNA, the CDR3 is TGTGCCAGTAGTAAACGGACAGGGGATTCCTATGGCTACACCTTC. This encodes CASSKRTGDSYGYTF.